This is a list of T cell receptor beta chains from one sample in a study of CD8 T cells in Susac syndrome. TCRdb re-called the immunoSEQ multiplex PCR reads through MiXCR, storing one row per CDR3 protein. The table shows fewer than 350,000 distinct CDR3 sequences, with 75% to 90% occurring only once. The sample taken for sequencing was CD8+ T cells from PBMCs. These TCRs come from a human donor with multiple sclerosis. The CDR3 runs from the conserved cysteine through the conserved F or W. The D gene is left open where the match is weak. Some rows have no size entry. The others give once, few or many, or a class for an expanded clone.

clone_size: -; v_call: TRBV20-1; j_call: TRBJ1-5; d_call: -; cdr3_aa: CSARDLGQYSNQPQHF; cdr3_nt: TGCAGTGCTAGAGATCTCGGACAGTATAGCAATCAGCCCCAGCATTTT
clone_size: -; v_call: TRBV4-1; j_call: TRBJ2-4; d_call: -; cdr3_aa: CASSQEEYALAKNIQYF; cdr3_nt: TGCGCCAGCAGCCAAGAGGAATACGCCTTAGCCAAAAACATTCAGTACTTC
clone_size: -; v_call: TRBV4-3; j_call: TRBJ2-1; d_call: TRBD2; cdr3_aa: CASSQGSSGVNEQFF; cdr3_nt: TGCGCCAGCAGCCAAGGCTCTAGCGGGGTCAATGAGCAGTTCTTC
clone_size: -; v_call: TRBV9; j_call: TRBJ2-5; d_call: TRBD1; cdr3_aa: CASSARTGTRETQYF; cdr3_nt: TGTGCCAGCAGCGCACGGACAGGGACGAGGGAGACCCAGTACTTC
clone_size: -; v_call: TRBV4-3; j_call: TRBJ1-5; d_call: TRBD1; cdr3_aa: CASSQDRGSQPQHF; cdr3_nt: TGCGCCAGCAGCCAAGACAGGGGGAGTCAGCCCCAGCATTTT
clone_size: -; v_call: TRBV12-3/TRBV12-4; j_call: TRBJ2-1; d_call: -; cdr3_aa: CASSAPSRARREQFF; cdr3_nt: TGTGCCAGCAGTGCCCCTTCGAGAGCGCGCAGAGAGCAGTTCTTC
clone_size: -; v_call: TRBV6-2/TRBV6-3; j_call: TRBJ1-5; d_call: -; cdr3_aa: CATNDVENQPQHF; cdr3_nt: TGTGCCACCAACGACGTAGAGAATCAGCCCCAGCATTTT
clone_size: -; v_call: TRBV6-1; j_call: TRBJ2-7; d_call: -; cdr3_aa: CASSFTGYPYEQYF; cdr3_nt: TGTGCCAGCAGTTTTACAGGGTATCCCTACGAGCAGTACTTC
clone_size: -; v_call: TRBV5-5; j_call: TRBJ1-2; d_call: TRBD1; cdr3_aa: CASSHPPEEGATGYTF; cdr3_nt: TGTGCCAGCAGCCATCCCCCGGAAGAGGGGGCCACTGGCTACACCTTC
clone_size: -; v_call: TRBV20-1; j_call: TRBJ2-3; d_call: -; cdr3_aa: CSAISGAGRTDTQYF; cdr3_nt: TGCAGTGCTATCTCCGGGGCTGGTCGCACAGATACGCAGTATTTT
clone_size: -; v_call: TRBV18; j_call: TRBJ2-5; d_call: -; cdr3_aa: CASLLSTGAEETQYF; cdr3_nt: TGTGCCAGCTTGCTTTCGACAGGCGCGGAGGAGACCCAGTACTTC
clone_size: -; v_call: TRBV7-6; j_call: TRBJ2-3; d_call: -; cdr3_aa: CASSGGYSGTDTQYF; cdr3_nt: TGTGCCAGCAGCGGGGGATATAGTGGCACAGATACGCAGTATTTT
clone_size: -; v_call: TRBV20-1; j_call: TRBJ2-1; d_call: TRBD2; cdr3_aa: CSANHGRGTYNEQFF; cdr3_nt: TGCAGTGCCAACCACGGGAGGGGAACCTACAATGAGCAGTTCTTC
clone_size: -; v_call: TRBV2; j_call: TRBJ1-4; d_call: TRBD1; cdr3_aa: CASSGTGVGLVNEKLFF; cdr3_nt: TGTGCCAGCAGCGGGACAGGGGTTGGGCTAGTTAATGAAAAACTGTTTTTT
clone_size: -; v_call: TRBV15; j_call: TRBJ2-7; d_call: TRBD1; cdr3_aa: CATSRRDRTYEQYF; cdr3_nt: TGTGCCACCAGCCGAAGGGACAGGACCTACGAGCAGTACTTC
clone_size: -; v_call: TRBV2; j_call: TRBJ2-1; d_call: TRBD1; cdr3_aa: CASREGTGWGNEQFF; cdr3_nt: TGTGCCAGCAGGGAAGGGACAGGGTGGGGCAATGAGCAGTTCTTC
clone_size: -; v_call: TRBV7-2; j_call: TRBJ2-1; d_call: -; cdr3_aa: CASSRTAFGTTSYNEQFF; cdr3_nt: TGTGCCAGCAGCAGAACCGCCTTCGGCACAACCTCCTACAATGAGCAGTTCTTC
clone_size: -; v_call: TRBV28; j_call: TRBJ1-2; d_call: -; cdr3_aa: CASSSQDGYTF; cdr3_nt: TGTGCCAGCAGTTCCCAGGATGGCTACACCTTC
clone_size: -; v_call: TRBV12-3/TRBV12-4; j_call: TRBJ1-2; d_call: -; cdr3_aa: CASSRALGYTF; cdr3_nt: TGTGCCAGCAGTAGAGCCCTTGGCTACACCTTC
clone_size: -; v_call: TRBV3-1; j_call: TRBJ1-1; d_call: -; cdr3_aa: CASSQAGLDTEAFF; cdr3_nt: TGTGCCAGCAGCCAAGCTGGGCTTGACACTGAAGCTTTCTTT
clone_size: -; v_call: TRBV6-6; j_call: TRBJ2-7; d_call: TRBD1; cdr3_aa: CAGGTGMDYEQYF; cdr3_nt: TGTGCCGGAGGGACAGGGATGGACTACGAGCAGTACTTC
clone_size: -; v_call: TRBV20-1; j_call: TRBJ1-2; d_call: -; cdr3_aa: CSARDKGGWGYTF; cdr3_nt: TGCAGTGCTAGAGATAAGGGGGGCTGGGGCTACACCTTC
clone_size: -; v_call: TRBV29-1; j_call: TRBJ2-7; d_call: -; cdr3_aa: CSAHRGGAYEQYF; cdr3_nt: TGCAGCGCCCATCGCGGAGGCGCCTACGAGCAGTACTTC
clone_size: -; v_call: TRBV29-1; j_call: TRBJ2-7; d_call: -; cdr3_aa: CSVSLKSQGKNAYEQYF; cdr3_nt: TGCAGCGTTTCCTTGAAATCCCAGGGAAAAAATGCCTACGAGCAGTACTTC
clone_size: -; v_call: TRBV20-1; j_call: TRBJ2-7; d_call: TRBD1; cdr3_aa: CSAKDRVEVNEQYF; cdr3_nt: TGCAGTGCCAAGGACAGGGTTGAGGTGAACGAGCAGTACTTC
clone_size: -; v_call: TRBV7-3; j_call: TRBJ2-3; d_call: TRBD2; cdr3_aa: CASSSHLAGGRGDTQYF; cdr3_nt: TGTGCCAGCAGCTCCCATTTAGCGGGGGGGCGAGGAGATACGCAGTATTTT
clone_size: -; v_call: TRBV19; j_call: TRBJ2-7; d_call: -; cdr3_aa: CASSITGGANYEQYF; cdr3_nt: TGTGCCAGTAGTATAACCGGGGGAGCCAACTACGAGCAGTACTTC
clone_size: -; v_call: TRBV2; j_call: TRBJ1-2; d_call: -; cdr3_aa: CASSDSGYTF; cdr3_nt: TGTGCCAGCAGTGATAGTGGCTACACCTTC
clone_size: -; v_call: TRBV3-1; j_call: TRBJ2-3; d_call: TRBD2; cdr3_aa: CASSQRTSGGTDTQYF; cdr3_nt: TGTGCCAGCAGCCAGCGGACTAGCGGGGGGACAGATACGCAGTATTTT
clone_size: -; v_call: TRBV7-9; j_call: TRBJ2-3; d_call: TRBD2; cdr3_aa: CASSLGPGLASDTQYF; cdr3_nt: TGTGCCAGCAGCTTAGGACCGGGACTAGCATCGGATACGCAGTATTTT
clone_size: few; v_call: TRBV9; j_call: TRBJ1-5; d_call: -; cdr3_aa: CASSVGGGDNQPQHF; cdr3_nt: TGTGCCAGCAGCGTAGGGGGCGGGGACAATCAGCCCCAGCATTTT
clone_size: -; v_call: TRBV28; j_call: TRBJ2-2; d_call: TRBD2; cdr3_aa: CASSSGLAETGELFF; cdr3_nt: TGTGCCAGCAGTTCGGGACTAGCAGAAACCGGGGAGCTGTTTTTT
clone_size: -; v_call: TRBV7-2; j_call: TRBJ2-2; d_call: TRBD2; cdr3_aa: CASSFSTSGENTGELFF; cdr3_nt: TGTGCCAGCAGCTTCTCGACTAGCGGGGAGAACACCGGGGAGCTGTTTTTT
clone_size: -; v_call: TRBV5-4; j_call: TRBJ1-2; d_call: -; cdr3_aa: CASTTGQGSSKPIGYTF; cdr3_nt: TGTGCCAGCACCACGGGGCAGGGATCCTCCAAACCCATTGGCTACACCTTC
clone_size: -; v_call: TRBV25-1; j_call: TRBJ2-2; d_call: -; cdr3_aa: CASTPSGELFF; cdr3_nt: TGTGCCAGCACCCCCAGCGGGGAGCTGTTTTTT
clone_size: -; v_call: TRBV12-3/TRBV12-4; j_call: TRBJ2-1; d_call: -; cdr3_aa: CASSYPKSQGNEQFF; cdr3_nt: TGTGCCAGCAGTTACCCGAAGAGCCAGGGGAATGAGCAGTTCTTC
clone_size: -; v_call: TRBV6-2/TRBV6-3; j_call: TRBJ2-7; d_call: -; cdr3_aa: CASSYSVFGGNEQYF; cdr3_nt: TGTGCCAGCAGTTACTCCGTGTTTGGGGGCAACGAGCAGTACTTC
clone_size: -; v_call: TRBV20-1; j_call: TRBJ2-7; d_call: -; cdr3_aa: CSALTGGPTEQYF; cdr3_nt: TGCAGCGCCCTGACTGGGGGGCCCACCGAGCAGTACTTC
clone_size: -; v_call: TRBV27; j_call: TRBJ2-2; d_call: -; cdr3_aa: CASSPTGQYGELFF; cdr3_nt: TGTGCCAGCAGCCCCACGGGTCAGTACGGGGAGCTGTTTTTT
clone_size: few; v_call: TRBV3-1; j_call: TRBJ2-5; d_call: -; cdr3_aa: CASSQLGKGAFEETQYF; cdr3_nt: TGTGCCAGCAGCCAATTAGGGAAAGGCGCCTTCGAAGAGACCCAGTACTTC
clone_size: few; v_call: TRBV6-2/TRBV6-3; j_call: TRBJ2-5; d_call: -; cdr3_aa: CASLASRHRQETQYF; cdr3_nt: TGTGCCAGTCTCGCATCTCGCCATCGACAAGAGACCCAGTACTTC
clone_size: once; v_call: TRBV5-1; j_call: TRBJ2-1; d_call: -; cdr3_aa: CASGDGMTTISNEQFF; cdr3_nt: TGCGCCAGCGGCGACGGAATGACTACTATCTCCAATGAGCAGTTCTTC
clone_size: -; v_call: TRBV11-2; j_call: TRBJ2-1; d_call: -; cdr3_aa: CASRVRGEQFF; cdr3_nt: TGTGCCAGCAGAGTTAGAGGTGAGCAGTTCTTC
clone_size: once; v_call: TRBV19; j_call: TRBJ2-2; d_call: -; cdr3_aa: CASSILNIANTGELFF; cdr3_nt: TGTGCCAGTAGTATTTTAAACATTGCGAACACCGGGGAGCTGTTTTTT
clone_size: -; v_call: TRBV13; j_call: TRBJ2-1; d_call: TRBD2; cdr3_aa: CATGTSYNEQFF; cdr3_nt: TGTGCCACCGGGACTAGCTACAATGAGCAGTTCTTC
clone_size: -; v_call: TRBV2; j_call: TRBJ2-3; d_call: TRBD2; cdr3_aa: CASSHSGAGSSTDTQYF; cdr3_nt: TGTGCCAGCAGTCATAGCGGAGCGGGGTCTAGCACAGATACGCAGTATTTT
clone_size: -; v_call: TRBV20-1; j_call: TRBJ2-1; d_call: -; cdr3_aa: CSARDLGSNAYNEQFF; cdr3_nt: TGCAGTGCTAGAGATCTCGGGAGTAACGCGTACAATGAGCAGTTCTTC
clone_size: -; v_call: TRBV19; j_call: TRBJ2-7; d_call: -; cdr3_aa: CASSIGPAYEQYF; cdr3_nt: TGTGCCAGTAGTATCGGTCCCGCCTACGAGCAGTACTTC
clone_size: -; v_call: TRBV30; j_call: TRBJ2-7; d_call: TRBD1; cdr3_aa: CAWSGRQGMGYEQYF; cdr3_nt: TGTGCCTGGAGTGGAAGACAGGGGATGGGGTACGAGCAGTACTTC
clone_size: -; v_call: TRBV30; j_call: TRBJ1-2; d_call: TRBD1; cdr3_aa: CAWKPGTGDFYGYTF; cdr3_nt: TGTGCCTGGAAACCCGGGACAGGGGACTTCTATGGCTACACCTTC
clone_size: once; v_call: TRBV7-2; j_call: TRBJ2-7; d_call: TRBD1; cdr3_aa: CASSLLGTGVVDEQYF; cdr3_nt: TGTGCCAGCAGCTTATTGGGGACAGGGGTTGTAGATGAGCAGTACTTC
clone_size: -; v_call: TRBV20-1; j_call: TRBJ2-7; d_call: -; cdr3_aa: CSGVRTPSYEQYF; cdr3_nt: TGCAGTGGGGTTAGGACGCCCTCCTACGAGCAGTACTTC
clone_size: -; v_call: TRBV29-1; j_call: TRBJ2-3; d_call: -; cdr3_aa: CSVVGGLSTDTQYF; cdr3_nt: TGCAGCGTCGTAGGGGGGCTTAGCACAGATACGCAGTATTTT
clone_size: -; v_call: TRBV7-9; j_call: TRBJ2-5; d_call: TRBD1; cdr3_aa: CASSQQGYQETQYF; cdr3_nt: TGTGCCAGCAGCCAACAGGGGTACCAAGAGACCCAGTACTTC
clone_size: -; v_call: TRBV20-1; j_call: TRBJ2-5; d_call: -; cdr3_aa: CSAKGSEMRWRNPRETQYF; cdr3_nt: TGCAGTGCCAAAGGTTCTGAAATGAGGTGGAGGAATCCTCGGGAGACCCAGTACTTC